The 26 T cell receptor beta chains in this list originate from one sample, sequenced in a study of vaccination and CD4 T cells after COVID-19. Sequence data for DNA of cultured CD4+ T cells were generated by the Oncomine TCR Beta short-read assay. Using its own MiXCR run on the PCR reads, TCRdb lists one record per CDR3 protein. The sample consists of 1,500 to 2,000 distinct CDR3 sequences, around 70% of them appearing once. The treatment denotes: roughly ten-day PBMC culture with coronavirus spike peptide pools or control peptides (ViraFEST assay). What these receptors recognize is not known. The specimen was CD4+ T cells from blood, cultured in vitro, collected after SARS-CoV-2 vaccination. These receptor sequences come from a human donor who had recovered from COVID-19.

This chain uses TRBV2 with TRBJ2-5, with D hard to call. The CDR3 totals 15 residues. Germline lookup yields CDR1 SNHLY and CDR2 FYNNEI. The ends were cut back, 0 bases at V and 0 bases at J, with 8 bases in the middle. The CDR3 spells CASSEAGSNQETQYF. The CDR3 nucleotides read TGTGCCAGCAGTGAAGCGGGTAGCAACCAAGAGACCCAGTACTTC.

CDR3 region: CAWSVIGGQPQHF. The CDR3 region has the DNA TGTGCCTGGAGTGTAATTGGCGGTCAGCCCCAGCATTTT. The chain employs TRBV30 and TRBJ1-5, with D unclear. Per germline, CDR1 GTSNPN and CDR2 SVGIG (reference sequence). Trimming took 0 bases from V and 6 from J, leaving 9 bases between them. This CDR3 contains 13 residues.

The gene calls are TRBV28 and TRBJ2-7, with no clear D. Per germline, CDR1 MDHEN and CDR2 SYDVKM. V was cut by 6 bases and J by 2 bases, with 8 bases left in between. The CDR3 spans 12 residues. Here the CDR3 DNA reads TGTGCCAGCAGCCTCCCCCCCTACGAGCAGTACTTC. It is translated as CASSLPPYEQYF.

This chain uses TRBV30 with TRBJ1-5; tentatively, D is TRBD1 (6 bases). CDR1 is GTSNPN and CDR2 is SVGIG in the germline V gene (reference sequence). The CDR3 loop spans 16 amino acids. Trimming pared 3 bases from V and 2 bases from J, leaving 17 bases between. CDR3 sequence (DNA): TGTGCCTGGAGACCTTTAGGGGGAGTCGGCAATCAGCCCCAGCATTTT. This codes for CAWRPLGGVGNQPQHF.

The chain combines TRBV6-1 with TRBJ2-7; TRBD1 matches 8 bases. Germline loops: CDR1 MNHNS, CDR2 SASEGT. The CDR3 length is 14 residues. V lost 6 bases, J lost 7 bases, and 11 bases stayed unmatched. The CDR3 reads CASSRTGPSREQYF. CDR3 nucleotides: TGTGCCAGCAGCCGGACAGGGCCCTCGAGAGAGCAGTACTTC.

The chain couples TRBV20-1 to TRBJ2-1; 9 bases are shared with TRBD1. With 6 bases clipped from V and 9 bases from J, the junction kept 12 bases outside the gene matches. The CDR3 spans 14 residues. Germline CDR1 and CDR2: DFQATT and SNEGSKA (reference sequence). The CDR3 here is CSALPGTGIREQFF. CDR3 nucleotides: TGCAGTGCCCTCCCCGGGACAGGGATTCGTGAGCAGTTCTTC.

The chain links TRBV19 to TRBJ1-2; unclear D gene. The CDR3 is made up of 13 amino acids. Germline V gene data show CDR1 as LNHDA and CDR2 as SQIVND (reference sequence). Trimming took off 7 bases at V and 1 base at J, with 10 bases between the two ends. The DNA of the CDR3 is TGTGCCAGTACCCCGGGTCTTAACTATGGCTACACCTTC. It codes for CASTPGLNYGYTF.

This chain uses TRBV6-5 with TRBJ2-2; the D is unclear. The V gene lost 0 bases and the J gene lost 5 bases, with 1 base spanning the gap. CDR1 is MNHEY, CDR2 SVGAGI, per germline. This CDR3 has 12 amino acids. The CDR3 DNA follows: TGTGCCAGCAGTTACTCGACCGGGGAGCTGTTTTTT. Its translation is CASSYSTGELFF.

This clonotype was detected a few times. The CDR3 nucleotides are TGCAGTGCTAGGGCGGGGGCCCGCGAGACCCAGTACTTC. This gives the protein CSARAGARETQYF. The rearrangement uses TRBV20-1 and TRBJ2-5, with D perhaps TRBD2 (7 bases). Trimming took 3 bases from V and 5 from J, leaving 13 bases between them. The CDR3 totals 13 residues. CDR1 and CDR2 (germline): DFQATT, SNEGSKA (reference sequence).

The chain couples TRBV27 to TRBJ1-6, with unresolved D. V lost 2 bases, J lost 3 bases, and 5 bases lay in between. Germline V lookup: CDR1 MNHEY, CDR2 SMNVEV (reference sequence). The CDR3 covers 14 residues. CDR3 nucleotide sequence: TGTGCCAGCAGTTTACGGGACTATAATTCACCCCTCCACTTT. This gives the protein CASSLRDYNSPLHF.

This sequence joins TRBV6-5 and TRBJ2-1; 12 bases line up with TRBD2. CDR3 size: 20 residues. Trimming removed 0 bases from V and 0 bases from J; junction bases left unmatched: 9. CDR1 and CDR2 (germline): MNHEY, SVGAGI. CDR3 coding DNA: TGTGCCAGCAGTTACTCGAAGGGACTAGCGGGTAGCGGCTCCTACAATGAGCAGTTCTTC. Translating it yields CASSYSKGLAGSGSYNEQFF.

V gene TRBV19 combines with J gene TRBJ1-1; D may be TRBD1 (6 bases). This CDR3 has 12 residues. The germline gives CDR1 LNHDA, CDR2 SQIVND (reference sequence). The ends were cut back, 5 bases at V and 9 bases at J, with 13 bases in the middle. CDR3 in amino acids: CASSPGGRKAFF. As DNA, the CDR3 is TGTGCCAGTAGTCCCGGGGGCAGGAAAGCTTTCTTT.

The genes are TRBV6-1 and TRBJ1-5, with D possibly being TRBD1 (5 bases). Trimming removed 2 bases from V and 2 bases from J, with 10 bases in between. Germline loops: CDR1 MNHNS, CDR2 SASEGT. The CDR3 runs to 15 residues. CDR3 region: CASSEPVGGNQPQHF. CDR3 coding DNA: TGTGCCAGCAGTGAACCCGTGGGGGGCAATCAGCCCCAGCATTTT.

CDR3 protein: CAYRRNTEAFF. The CDR3, as DNA: TGTGCCTACAGGAGGAACACTGAAGCTTTCTTT. This rearrangement joins TRBV27 to TRBJ1-1, with a tentative D call TRBD1 (5 bases). The V and J ends lost 11 bases and 1 base respectively, with 8 bases between them. The CDR3 is made up of 11 amino acids. In germline, CDR1 is MNHEY, CDR2 SMNVEV (reference sequence).

The J gene is TRBJ1-2, the V gene TRBV6-1; 7 nucleotides match TRBD1. The CDR3 contains 13 residues. The V segment lost 6 bases and the J segment 6 bases; nucleotides outside the gene matches: 7. CDR1 and CDR2 (germline): MNHNS, SASEGT. The DNA for the CDR3 is TGTGCCAGCAGACCGACAGGGAAACATGGCTACACCTTC. It is translated as CASRPTGKHGYTF.

This clonotype was detected only a few times. The chain carries TRBV18 and TRBJ2-7; 16 bases line up with TRBD2. The CDR3 loop spans 20 amino acids. The V gene's germline CDR1 is KGHSH and CDR2 LQKENI. Trimming removed 3 bases from V and 2 bases from J; junction bases left unmatched: 13. The CDR3 DNA sequence: TGTGCCAGCTCACCTGCCGGGACTAGCGGGAGGGCCGGATGGGCCTACGAGCAGTACTTC. Its protein product is CASSPAGTSGRAGWAYEQYF.

The V and J genes are TRBV11-2 and TRBJ2-3; D uncertain. The CDR3 spans 12 residues. V was trimmed by 1 base and J by 6 bases, leaving 5 bases between them. The germline gives CDR1 SGHAT, CDR2 FQNNGV. CDR3 DNA: TGTGCCAGCAGCTTAGGTTGGGATACGCAGTATTTT. Its protein is CASSLGWDTQYF.

V gene TRBV21-1 combines with J gene TRBJ2-5; the D call TRBD2 from the table was never checked on the DNA. TRBV21-1 is recorded as a pseudogene. This CDR3 has 13 residues. In DNA, the CDR3 is TGTGCCAGCTCCAAGAGACGCGGGGAGACCCAGTACTTC. Translating gives CASSKRRGETQYF.

This sequence joins TRBV6-5 and TRBJ1-2, with D tentatively TRBD1 (6 bases). Germline CDR1 is MNHEY and CDR2 is SVGAGI. CDR3 length: 13 residues. V was clipped by 4 bases and J by 8 bases, with 14 bases between them. The DNA for the CDR3 is TGTGCCAGCAGTTTAAACAGGGATGACGGCTACACCTTC. This gives the protein CASSLNRDDGYTF.

This clonotype was found once. The rearrangement joins TRBV6-1 to TRBJ2-5, with 10 bases matching TRBD1. V lost 4 bases, J lost 5 bases, and 4 bases stayed unmatched. Germline V lookup: CDR1 MNHNS, CDR2 SASEGT. There are 14 residues in the CDR3. CDR3 nucleotide sequence: TGTGCCAGCAGTGGACAGGGGGCAGGCGAGACCCAGTACTTC. It is translated as CASSGQGAGETQYF.

The J gene is TRBJ1-5, the V gene TRBV2; the match to TRBD1 covers 7 bases. CDR3 length equals 14 residues. V lost 4 bases to trimming and J lost 7 bases; unmatched junction nucleotides: 7. Germline-derived CDR1 and CDR2 are SNHLY and FYNNEI. The CDR3 protein is CASSGQGGGQPQHF. CDR3 bases: TGTGCCAGCAGTGGACAGGGAGGCGGCCAGCCCCAGCATTTT.

This clonotype was seen a few times. V usage is TRBV7-2 and J usage is TRBJ1-5, with a possible D match to TRBD1 (5 bases). CDR1 is SGHTA and CDR2 is FQGNSA in the germline V gene. V was clipped by 3 bases and J by 5 bases, with 14 bases between them. The CDR3 runs to 15 residues. The CDR3 reads CASSFFGQGDQPQHF. Written as DNA, the CDR3 is TGTGCCAGCAGCTTTTTTGGGCAGGGAGATCAGCCCCAGCATTTT. Filled out from reference TRBV7-2 and TRBJ1-5, the complete variable domain reads GAGVSQSPSNKVTEKGKDVELRCDPISGHTALYWYRQSLGQGLEFLIYFQGNSAPDKSGLPSDRFSAERTGGSVSTLTIQRTQQEDSAVYLCASSFFGQGDQPQHFGDGTRLSIL.

V gene TRBV12-3 or TRBV12-4 combines with J gene TRBJ2-7, with TRBD1 identical over 7 bases. The CDR3 consists of 13 residues. After removal of 6 bases from V and 5 bases from J, the junction contained 7 bases not matched to a gene. The CDR3 sequence: CASRSTGRDEQYF. CDR3 sequence (DNA): TGTGCCAGCAGGTCGACAGGGCGGGACGAGCAGTACTTC.

The V gene is TRBV18, the J gene TRBJ2-5; D is possibly TRBD2 (5 bases). Germline CDR1 reads KGHSH; CDR2 reads LQKENI. V lost 1 base, J lost 5 bases, and 11 bases lay in between. This CDR3 is built from 14 residues. The CDR3 reads CASSPLLEVETQYF. The CDR3 coding sequence is TGTGCCAGCTCACCACTGTTGGAGGTGGAGACCCAGTACTTC.

V and J are TRBV5-1 and TRBJ2-3; no clear D gene. From germline, CDR1 is SGHRS and CDR2 YFSETQ. V dropped 1 base and J dropped 2 bases, with 14 bases sitting between them. The CDR3 sequence is 16 residues long. The CDR3 region has the DNA TGCGCCAGCAGCTTGACCAACTCCGTCCCCACAGATACGCAGTATTTT. Translation: CASSLTNSVPTDTQYF.

This clonotype was found once. J is TRBJ1-2 and V is TRBV6-5; a possible D gene is TRBD1 (5 bases). Germline CDR1 reads MNHEY; CDR2 reads SVGAGI. The CDR3 contains 15 residues. V was cut by 2 bases and J by 3 bases, with 13 bases left in between. Written as DNA, the CDR3 is TGTGCCAGCAGTTACGGGACCTACAGTGACTATGGCTACACCTTC. Translation gives CASSYGTYSDYGYTF.